The 19 T cell receptor beta chains given below trace back to one sample, sequenced in a study of persistence of HIV-infected CD4 T cells. This was the immunoSEQ version 4 assay in survey mode. Sequencing used immunoSEQ multiplex PCR; TCRdb keeps in-frame clones, though not all of them. This sample has approximately 26,000 clones, with approximately 78% found just once. The stimulus was lysate of CMV-infected fibroblasts, 9 to 10 ug/mL. CD40L/CD69 double-negative CD45RO-high memory CD4+ T cells were collected. What these receptors recognize is not known. The specimen was CD4+ T cells sorted from PBMCs after approximately 19-hour stimulation, collected from a patient who received antiretroviral therapy. The source is an adult woman with HIV who was CMV-seropositive.

This chain connects TRBV5-1 to TRBJ1-4, with D possibly matching TRBD1 (5 bases). CDR1 and CDR2 from the germline V gene are SGHRS and YFSETQ. The CDR3 consists of 16 residues. V lost 0 bases and J 7 bases, leaving 16 bases between the germline ends. The CDR3 coding sequence is TGCGCCAGCAGCTTGGAGCGGGGGGGTGCAGGTGAAAAACTGTTTTTT. This codes for CASSLERGGAGEKLFF.

V is TRBV29-1 and J is TRBJ2-3; tentatively, D is TRBD1 or TRBD2 (6 bases each). V was cut by 4 bases and J by 3 bases, with 11 bases left in between. The CDR3 loop spans 13 amino acids. Per germline, CDR1 SQVTM and CDR2 ANQGSEA. CDR3 bases: TGCAGCGTTGGGGTAGGGGGGACAGATACGCAGTATTTT. Protein product: CSVGVGGTDTQYF.

This clone was observed a handful of times. The gene calls are TRBV7-9 and TRBJ1-2; D gene unclear. Germline V gene lookup returns CDR1 SEHNR and CDR2 FQNEAQ (reference sequence). This CDR3 is 14 amino acids long. Between the trimmed V and J ends, which lost 3 bases and 2 bases, there was a span of 10 bases. The CDR3 DNA is TGTGCCAGCAGCTTGGGCACGGAAAACTATGGCTACACCTTC. This codes for CASSLGTENYGYTF. Based on the CDR3 plus reference TRBV7-9 and TRBJ1-2, the full variable domain is DTGVSQNPRHKITKRGQNVTFRCDPISEHNRLYWYRQTLGQGPEFLTYFQNEAQLEKSRLLSDRFSAERPKGSFSTLEIQRTEQGDSAMYLCASSLGTENYGYTFGSGTRLTVV.

J is TRBJ1-2 and V is TRBV6-5, with D maybe TRBD1 (5 bases). The CDR3 is 13 residues long. The germline V gene encodes CDR1 MNHEY and CDR2 SVGAGI. Trimming left V 5 bases short and J 0 bases short, with 7 bases between. The CDR3 bases are TGTGCCAGCAGTCCAGGGACTAACTATGGCTACACCTTC. This codes for CASSPGTNYGYTF.

The V gene is TRBV4-2, the J gene TRBJ1-5; the D is unclear. The CDR3 consists of 14 residues. In germline, CDR1 is LGHNA, CDR2 YNFKEQ. Trimming left V 1 base short and J 0 bases short, with 4 bases between. CDR3 protein: CASSQAPSNQPQHF. CDR3 sequence (DNA): TGTGCCAGCAGCCAAGCTCCTAGCAATCAGCCCCAGCATTTT.

This clone was detected once. The chain links TRBV7-6 to TRBJ2-1, with 9 bases aligning to TRBD2. In germline, CDR1 is SGHVS, CDR2 FNYEAQ. This CDR3 has 15 residues. J lost 5 bases, V lost 1 base, and 3 bases had no gene match. For the CDR3, the DNA is TGTGCCAGCAGCTTAGTGGCGGGGGGGAACAATGAGCAGTTCTTC. This encodes CASSLVAGGNNEQFF. The whole variable domain, remainder taken from reference TRBV7-6 and TRBJ2-1, is GAGVSQSPRYKVTKRGQDVALRCDPISGHVSLYWYRQALGQGPEFLTYFNYEAQQDKSGLPNDRFSAERPEGSISTLTIQRTEQRDSAMYRCASSLVAGGNNEQFFGPGTRLTVL.

The chain joins TRBV7-2 to TRBJ2-5; 7 nucleotides agree with TRBD1. This CDR3 has 15 residues. The junction had 5 bases not matched to a gene; V was cut back by 1 base and J by 3 bases. The V gene's germline CDR1 is SGHTA and CDR2 FQGNSA. DNA of the CDR3: TGTGCCAGCAGCTTAGAGGGGGCAATAAAAGAGACCCAGTACTTC. Translated: CASSLEGAIKETQYF.

Only a few counts were recorded for this clone. This rearrangement joins TRBV4-2 to TRBJ1-6; the match to TRBD1 covers 7 bases. This CDR3 is built from 14 residues. After removal of 6 bases from V and 7 bases from J, the junction contained 6 bases not matched to a gene. Germline values: CDR1 LGHNA, CDR2 YNFKEQ. The CDR3 nucleotides are TGTGCCAGCAGTCTCCCGGGACAGAATTCACCCCTCCACTTT. It translates to CASSLPGQNSPLHF.

The chain uses TRBV12-3 or TRBV12-4 and TRBJ2-7; D uncertain. V was cut by 3 bases and J by 2 bases, with 8 bases left in between. The CDR3 extends over 13 amino acids. CDR3: CASSFGAAYEQYF. CDR3 coding DNA: TGTGCCAGCAGTTTTGGAGCCGCCTACGAGCAGTACTTC.

The chain carries TRBV5-1 and TRBJ2-5; 9 positions match TRBD1. The CDR3 is 14 amino acids. V was pared by 2 bases and J by 5 bases, with 4 bases of the junction left unmatched. Germline V gene data show CDR1 as SGHRS and CDR2 as YFSETQ. CDR3 sequence reads: CASSFGTGQETQYF. In DNA form, the CDR3 reads TGCGCCAGCAGCTTCGGGACAGGGCAGGAGACCCAGTACTTC.

The chain combines TRBV5-4 with TRBJ1-4, with D tentatively TRBD1 (6 bases). The CDR3 consists of 16 residues. V lost 0 bases, J lost 3 bases, and 12 bases lay in between. The germline gives CDR1 SGHNT, CDR2 YYREEE (reference sequence). DNA of the CDR3: TGTGCCAGCAGCTTGGGCTCGGGGGCGGCTAATGAAAAACTGTTTTTT. Translating gives CASSLGSGAANEKLFF.

The V gene is TRBV5-1, the J gene TRBJ1-2; D is ambiguous. The germline gives CDR1 SGHRS, CDR2 YFSETQ. This CDR3 is 14 amino acids long. V was clipped by 1 base and J by 4 bases, with 11 bases between them. The CDR3 bases are TGCGCCAGCAGCTTGCTCAGCTCTTCCTATGGCTACACCTTC. As protein: CASSLLSSSYGYTF.

In its sample, this clone was seen a few times. This chain uses TRBV5-1 with TRBJ2-2; 7 bases line up with TRBD2. V lost 3 bases, J lost 7 bases, and 6 bases stayed unmatched. Per germline, CDR1 SGHRS and CDR2 YFSETQ. The CDR3 runs 14 residues. The CDR3 here is CASSWGGENGELFF. The CDR3 DNA sequence: TGCGCCAGCAGCTGGGGAGGGGAGAACGGGGAGCTGTTTTTT. Full variable domain (remainder filled in from reference TRBV5-1 and TRBJ2-2): KAGVTQTPRYLIKTRGQQVTLSCSPISGHRSVSWYQQTPGQGLQFLFEYFSETQRNKGNFPGRFSGRQFSNSRSEMNVSTLELGDSALYLCASSWGGENGELFFGEGSRLTVL.

The chain employs TRBV7-2 and TRBJ2-1; D is possibly TRBD1 or TRBD2 (5 bases each). Trimming pared 10 bases from V and 10 bases from J, leaving 17 bases between. This CDR3 has 12 amino acids. CDR1 and CDR2 (germline): SGHTA, FQGNSA. The CDR3 here is CAIGLGVGEQFF. CDR3 coding DNA: TGTGCCATAGGACTGGGGGTCGGAGAGCAGTTCTTC.

V is TRBV6-6 and J is TRBJ2-4; D is perhaps TRBD1 (5 bases). The CDR3 is 13 amino acids. Trimming took 7 bases from V and 0 from J, leaving 7 bases between them. Germline V lookup: CDR1 MNHNY, CDR2 SVGAGI (reference sequence). CDR3 bases: TGTGCCAGCATTGACAGAGCCAAAAACATTCAGTACTTC. Translation gives CASIDRAKNIQYF.

The rearrangement joins TRBV29-1 to TRBJ1-1; 7 bases are a match to TRBD1. Per the germline V gene, CDR1 is SQVTM and CDR2 is ANQGSEA. The V segment lost 6 bases and the J segment 5 bases; nucleotides outside the gene matches: 15. This CDR3 contains 15 residues. The CDR3 nucleotides read TGCAGCGTGAACCCTCATGGTAGGGGGCGAACTGAAGCTTTCTTT. It translates to CSVNPHGRGRTEAFF.

The J gene is TRBJ2-1, the V gene TRBV2, with 8 bases aligning to TRBD2. CDR3 length: 13 residues. Losses at the gene ends were 6 bases for V and 8 bases for J; bases not matched to a gene: 6. Germline CDR1 is SNHLY and CDR2 is FYNNEI. CDR3 amino acids: CASRPGGADEQFF. The CDR3 nucleotides are TGTGCCAGCAGGCCGGGAGGGGCCGATGAGCAGTTCTTC.

The chain couples TRBV10-3 to TRBJ1-1; no reliable D call. The germline V and J ends were trimmed by 2 bases and 5 bases, with 15 bases remaining between them. The V gene's germline CDR1 is ENHRY and CDR2 SYGVKD. CDR3 length equals 15 residues. As DNA, the CDR3 is TGTGCCATCAGTGAGGGGATCGCCGCGCGGACTGAAGCTTTCTTT. This sequence encodes CAISEGIAARTEAFF.

This clone was seen once. DNA for the CDR3: TGTGCCACCAGCATGGACACTCTCACTGAAGCTTTCTTT. It yields the protein CATSMDTLTEAFF. This chain uses TRBV15 with TRBJ1-1; the D gene is possibly TRBD1 (5 bases). CDR3 size: 13 residues. The V and J ends lost 4 bases and 4 bases respectively, with 10 bases between them. Germline lookup yields CDR1 LNHNV and CDR2 YYDKDF (reference sequence).